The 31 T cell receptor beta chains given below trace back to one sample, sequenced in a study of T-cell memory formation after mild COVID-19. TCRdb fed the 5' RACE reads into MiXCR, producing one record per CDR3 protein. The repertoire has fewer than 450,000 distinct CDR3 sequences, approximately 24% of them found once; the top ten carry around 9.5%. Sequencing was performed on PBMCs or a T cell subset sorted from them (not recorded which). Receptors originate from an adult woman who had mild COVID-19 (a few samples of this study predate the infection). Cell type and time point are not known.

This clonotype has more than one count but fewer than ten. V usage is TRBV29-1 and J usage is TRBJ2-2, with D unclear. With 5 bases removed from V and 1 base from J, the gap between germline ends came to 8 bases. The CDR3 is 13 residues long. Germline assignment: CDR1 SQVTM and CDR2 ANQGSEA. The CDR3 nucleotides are TGCAGCGTTCCATCAGGGAACACCGGGGAGCTGTTTTTT. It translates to CSVPSGNTGELFF.

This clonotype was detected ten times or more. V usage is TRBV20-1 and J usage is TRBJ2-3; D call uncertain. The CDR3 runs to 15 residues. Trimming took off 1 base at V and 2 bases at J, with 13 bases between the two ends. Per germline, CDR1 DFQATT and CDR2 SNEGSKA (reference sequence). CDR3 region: CSARGIFQATDTQYF. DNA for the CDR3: TGCAGTGCTAGAGGGATATTCCAGGCCACAGATACGCAGTATTTT.

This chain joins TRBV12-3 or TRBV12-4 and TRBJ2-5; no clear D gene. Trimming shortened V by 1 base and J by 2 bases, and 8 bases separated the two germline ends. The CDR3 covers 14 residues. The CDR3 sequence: CASSLETAQETQYF. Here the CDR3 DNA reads TGTGCCAGCAGTTTAGAGACGGCACAAGAGACCCAGTACTTC.

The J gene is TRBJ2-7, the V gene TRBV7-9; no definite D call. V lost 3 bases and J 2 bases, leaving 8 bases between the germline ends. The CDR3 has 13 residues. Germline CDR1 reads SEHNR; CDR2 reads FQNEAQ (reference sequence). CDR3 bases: TGTGCCAGCAGCTTTCCCGGAACCTACGAGCAGTACTTC. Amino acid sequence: CASSFPGTYEQYF.

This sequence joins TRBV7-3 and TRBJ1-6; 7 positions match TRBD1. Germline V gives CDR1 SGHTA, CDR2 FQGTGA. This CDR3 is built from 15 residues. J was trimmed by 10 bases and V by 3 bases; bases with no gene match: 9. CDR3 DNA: TGTGCCAGCAGCTTGGGACAGCCGAAATCATCACCCCTCCACTTT. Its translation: CASSLGQPKSSPLHF.

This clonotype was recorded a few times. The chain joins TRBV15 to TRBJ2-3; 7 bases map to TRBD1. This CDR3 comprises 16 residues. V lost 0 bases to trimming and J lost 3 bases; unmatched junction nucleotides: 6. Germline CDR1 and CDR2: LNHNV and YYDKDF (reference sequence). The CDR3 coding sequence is TGTGCCACCAGCAGAGATCTGACAGGGTGGACAGATACGCAGTATTTT. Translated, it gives CATSRDLTGWTDTQYF.

CDR3 residues: CSVGDSNSYEQYF. CDR3 in DNA: TGCAGCGTTGGGGACAGTAACTCCTACGAGCAGTACTTC. The rearrangement uses TRBV29-1 and TRBJ2-7; 7 positions match TRBD1. This CDR3 contains 13 residues. V was pared by 4 bases and J by 0 bases, with 3 bases of the junction left unmatched. The germline V gene has CDR1 SQVTM and CDR2 ANQGSEA.

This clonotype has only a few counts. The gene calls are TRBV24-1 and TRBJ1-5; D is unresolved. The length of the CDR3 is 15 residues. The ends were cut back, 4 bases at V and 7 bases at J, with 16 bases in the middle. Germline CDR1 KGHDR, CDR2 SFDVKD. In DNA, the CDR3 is TGTGCCACCAGTGACCCCCGCAGAGGGCTCCAGCCCCAGCATTTT. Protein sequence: CATSDPRRGLQPQHF.

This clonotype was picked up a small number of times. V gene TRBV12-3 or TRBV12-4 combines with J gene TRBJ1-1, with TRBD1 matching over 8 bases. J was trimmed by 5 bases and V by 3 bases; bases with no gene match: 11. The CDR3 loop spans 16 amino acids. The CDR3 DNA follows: TGTGCCAGCAGTTTGCCTCTCCTTACAGGGGGGACTGAAGCTTTCTTT. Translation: CASSLPLLTGGTEAFF.

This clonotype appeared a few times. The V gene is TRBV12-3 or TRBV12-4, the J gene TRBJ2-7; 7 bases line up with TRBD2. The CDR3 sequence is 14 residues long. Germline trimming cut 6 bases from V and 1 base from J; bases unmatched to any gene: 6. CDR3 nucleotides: TGTGCCAGCAGCTTTGGGGGGGATTCCTACGAGCAGTACTTC. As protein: CASSFGGDSYEQYF.

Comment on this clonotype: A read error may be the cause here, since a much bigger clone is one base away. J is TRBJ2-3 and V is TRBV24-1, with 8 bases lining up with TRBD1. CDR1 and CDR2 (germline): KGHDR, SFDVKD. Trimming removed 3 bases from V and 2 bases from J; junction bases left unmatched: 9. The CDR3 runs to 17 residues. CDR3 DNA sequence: TGTGCCACCAGTGATACGCCGAGACAGGGGTTCACAGATACGCAGTATTTT. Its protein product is CATSDTPRQGFTDTQYF.

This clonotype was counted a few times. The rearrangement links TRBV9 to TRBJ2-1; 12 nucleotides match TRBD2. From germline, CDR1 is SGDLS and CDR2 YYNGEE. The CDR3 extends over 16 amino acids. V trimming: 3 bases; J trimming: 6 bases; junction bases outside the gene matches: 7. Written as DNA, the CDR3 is TGTGCCAGCAGCGCACCGACTAGCGGGAGTGCCAATGAGCAGTTCTTC. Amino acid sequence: CASSAPTSGSANEQFF.

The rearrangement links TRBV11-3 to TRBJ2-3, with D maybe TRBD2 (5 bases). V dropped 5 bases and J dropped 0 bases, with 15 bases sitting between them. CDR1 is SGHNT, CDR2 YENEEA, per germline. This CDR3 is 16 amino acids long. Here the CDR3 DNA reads TGTGCCAGCAGCCACCAGAGAGGGCTAAGCACAGATACGCAGTATTTT. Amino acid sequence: CASSHQRGLSTDTQYF.

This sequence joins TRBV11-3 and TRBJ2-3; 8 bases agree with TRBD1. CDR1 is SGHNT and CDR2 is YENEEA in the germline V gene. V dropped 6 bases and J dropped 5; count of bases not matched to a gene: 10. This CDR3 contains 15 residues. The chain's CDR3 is CASRSEQGAGDTQYF. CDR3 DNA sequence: TGTGCCAGCAGATCGGAGCAGGGGGCTGGAGATACGCAGTATTTT.

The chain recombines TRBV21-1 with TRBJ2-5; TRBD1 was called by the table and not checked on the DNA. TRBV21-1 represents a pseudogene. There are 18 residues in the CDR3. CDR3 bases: TGTGCCAGCAGCACAAGACAGAGGGTTACGGTGGTACAAGAGACCCAGTACTTC. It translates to CASSTRQRVTVVQETQYF.

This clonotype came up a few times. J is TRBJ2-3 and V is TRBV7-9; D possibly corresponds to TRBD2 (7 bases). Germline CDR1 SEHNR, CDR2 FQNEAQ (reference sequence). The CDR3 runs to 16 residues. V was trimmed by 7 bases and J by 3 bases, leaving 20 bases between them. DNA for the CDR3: TGTGCCAGCATCAAAGGGCGGGGGCCCCGGACAGATACGCAGTATTTT. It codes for CASIKGRGPRTDTQYF.

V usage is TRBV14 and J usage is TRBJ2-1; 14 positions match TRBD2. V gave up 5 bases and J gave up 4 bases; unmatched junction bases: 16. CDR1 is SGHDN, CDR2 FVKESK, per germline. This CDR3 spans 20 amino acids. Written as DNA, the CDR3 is TGTGCCAGCAGCTCCCTTCTAAGACTAGCGGGGGGGCCATCATACAATGAGCAGTTCTTC. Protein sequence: CASSSLLRLAGGPSYNEQFF.

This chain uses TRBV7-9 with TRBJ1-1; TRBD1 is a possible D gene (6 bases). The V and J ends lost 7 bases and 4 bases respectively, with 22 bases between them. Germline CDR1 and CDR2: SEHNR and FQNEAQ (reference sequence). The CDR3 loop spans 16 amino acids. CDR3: CASTRKRGVLGTEAFF. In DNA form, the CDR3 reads TGTGCCAGCACCCGTAAAAGGGGGGTTTTGGGCACTGAAGCTTTCTTT. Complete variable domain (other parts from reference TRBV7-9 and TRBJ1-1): DTGVSQNPRHKITKRGQNVTFRCDPISEHNRLYWYRQTLGQGPEFLTYFQNEAQLEKSRLLSDRFSAERPKGSFSTLEIQRTEQGDSAMYLCASTRKRGVLGTEAFFGQGTRLTVV.

CDR3 coding DNA: TGTGCCAGCAGTCTCACCTCACGCTACGAGCAGTACTTC. It encodes CASSLTSRYEQYF. The rearrangement links TRBV27 to TRBJ2-7; D uncertain. The CDR3 spans 13 residues. With 5 bases removed from V and 3 bases from J, the gap between germline ends came to 11 bases. CDR1 is MNHEY, CDR2 SMNVEV, per germline (reference sequence).

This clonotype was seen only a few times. The CDR3 DNA sequence: TGTGCCAGCAGCCAGGCAGGGCCAGATACGCAGTATTTT. It specifies CASSQAGPDTQYF. The chain employs TRBV4-2 and TRBJ2-3; TRBD1 is a possible D gene (5 bases). This CDR3 spans 13 amino acids. Germline CDR1 LGHNA, CDR2 YNFKEQ. Trimming stripped 3 bases from V and 4 bases from J, with 8 bases between.

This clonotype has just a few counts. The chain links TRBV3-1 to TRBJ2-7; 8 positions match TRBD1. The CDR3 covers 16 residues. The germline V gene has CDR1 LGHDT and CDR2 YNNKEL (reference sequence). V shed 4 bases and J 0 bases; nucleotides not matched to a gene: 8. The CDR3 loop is CASSPLQGTGSYEQYF. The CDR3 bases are TGTGCCAGCAGCCCTCTCCAGGGGACAGGCTCCTACGAGCAGTACTTC.

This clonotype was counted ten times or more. CDR3 protein: CSAKTGGVDTEAFF. DNA of the CDR3: TGCAGTGCTAAGACAGGGGGTGTCGACACTGAAGCTTTCTTT. The chain carries TRBV20-1 and TRBJ1-1; 9 nucleotides align to TRBD1. V dropped 4 bases and J dropped 3; count of bases not matched to a gene: 6. The CDR3 spans 14 residues. Germline lookup yields CDR1 DFQATT and CDR2 SNEGSKA (reference sequence).

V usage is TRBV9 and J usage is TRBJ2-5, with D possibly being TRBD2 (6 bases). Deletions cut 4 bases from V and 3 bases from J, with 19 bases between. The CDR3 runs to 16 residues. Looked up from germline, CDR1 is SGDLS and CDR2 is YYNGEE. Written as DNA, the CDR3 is TGTGCCAGCAGCCCCGCGGCTGGCGGGAAGGAAGAGACCCAGTACTTC. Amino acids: CASSPAAGGKEETQYF.

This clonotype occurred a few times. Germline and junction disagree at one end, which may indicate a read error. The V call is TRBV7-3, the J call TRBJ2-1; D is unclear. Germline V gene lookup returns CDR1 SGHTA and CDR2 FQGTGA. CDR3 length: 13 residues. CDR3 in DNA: TGTGCCAGCAGCTTAGAAAATTACAGTGAGCAGTTCTTC. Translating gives CASSLENYSEQFF.

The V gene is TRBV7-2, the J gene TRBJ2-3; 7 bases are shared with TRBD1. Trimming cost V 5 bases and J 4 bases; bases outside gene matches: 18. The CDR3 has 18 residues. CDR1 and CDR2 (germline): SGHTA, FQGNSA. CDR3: CASSPIPGQIAPPDTQYF. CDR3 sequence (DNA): TGTGCCAGCAGCCCGATTCCGGGACAGATAGCACCTCCAGATACGCAGTATTTT. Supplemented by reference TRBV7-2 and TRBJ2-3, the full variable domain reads GAGVSQSPSNKVTEKGKDVELRCDPISGHTALYWYRQSLGQGLEFLIYFQGNSAPDKSGLPSDRFSAERTGGSVSTLTIQRTQQEDSAVYLCASSPIPGQIAPPDTQYFGPGTRLTVL.

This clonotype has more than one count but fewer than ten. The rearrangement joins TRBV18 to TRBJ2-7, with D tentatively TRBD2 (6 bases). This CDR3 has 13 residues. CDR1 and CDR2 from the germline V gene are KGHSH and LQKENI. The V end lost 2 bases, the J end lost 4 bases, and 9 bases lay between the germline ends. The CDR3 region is CASSPGRPYEQYF. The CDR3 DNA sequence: TGTGCCAGCTCACCAGGGAGGCCTTACGAGCAGTACTTC.

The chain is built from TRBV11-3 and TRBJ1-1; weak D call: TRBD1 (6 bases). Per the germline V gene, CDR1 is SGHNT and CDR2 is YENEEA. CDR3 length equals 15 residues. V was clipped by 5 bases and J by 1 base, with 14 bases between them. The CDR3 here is CASSPWGTTNTEAFF. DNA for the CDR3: TGTGCCAGCAGCCCCTGGGGGACAACGAACACTGAAGCTTTCTTT.

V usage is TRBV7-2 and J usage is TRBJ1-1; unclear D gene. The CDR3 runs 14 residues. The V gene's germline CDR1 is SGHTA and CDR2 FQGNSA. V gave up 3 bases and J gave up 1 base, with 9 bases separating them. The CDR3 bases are TGTGCCAGCAGCTTTTATGGGGAGAACACTGAAGCTTTCTTT. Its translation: CASSFYGENTEAFF.

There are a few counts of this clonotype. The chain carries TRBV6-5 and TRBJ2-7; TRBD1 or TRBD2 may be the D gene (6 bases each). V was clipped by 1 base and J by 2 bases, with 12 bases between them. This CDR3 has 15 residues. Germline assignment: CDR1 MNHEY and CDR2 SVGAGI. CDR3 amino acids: CASSYFRGGTYEQYF. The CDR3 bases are TGTGCCAGCAGTTACTTCAGGGGAGGAACCTACGAGCAGTACTTC.

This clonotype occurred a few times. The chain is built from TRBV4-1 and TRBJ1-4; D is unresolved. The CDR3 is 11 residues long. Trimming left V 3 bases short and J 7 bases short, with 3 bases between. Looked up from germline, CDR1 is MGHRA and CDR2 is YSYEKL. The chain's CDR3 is CASSHLEKLFF. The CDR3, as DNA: TGCGCCAGCAGCCACCTTGAAAAACTGTTTTTT.

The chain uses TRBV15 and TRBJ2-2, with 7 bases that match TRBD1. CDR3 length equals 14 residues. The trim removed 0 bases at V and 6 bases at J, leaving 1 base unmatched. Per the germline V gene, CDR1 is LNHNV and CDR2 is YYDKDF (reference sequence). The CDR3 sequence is CATSRDQGAGELFF. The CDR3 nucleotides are TGTGCCACCAGCAGAGATCAGGGGGCCGGGGAGCTGTTTTTT.